The entry below describes one T cell receptor (beta chain). Random-hexamer reverse transcription was applied to about 0.5 to 1 ug RNA. One entry per CDR3 protein, called by TCRdb with MiXCR from the immunoSEQ multiplex PCR reads. The sample carries over 150,000 distinct CDR3 sequences, about 95% recorded once. This sample was included in a study of CD8 T cells in Susac syndrome. Losses at the gene ends were 3 bases for V and 4 bases for J; bases not matched to a gene: 5. CDR1 and CDR2 from the germline V gene are SQVTM and ANQGSEA. This CDR3 has 14 amino acids. This receptor was identified in a human donor with multiple sclerosis. Sequencing was carried out using CD4+ T cells from PBMCs. The chain recombines TRBV29-1 with TRBJ2-5, with 10 bases that match TRBD1. The CDR3 region is CSVDKGQGGETQYF. In DNA form, the CDR3 reads TGCAGCGTTGATAAAGGACAGGGGGGAGAGACCCAGTACTTC. Filled out from reference TRBV29-1 and TRBJ2-5, the complete variable domain reads SAVISQKPSRDICQRGTSLTIQCQVDSQVTMMFWYRQQPGQSLTLIATANQGSEATYESGFVIDKFPISRPNLTFSTLTVSNMSPEDSSIYLCSVDKGQGGETQYFGPGTRLLVL.